This T cell receptor (beta chain) was identified during a study of tumor-infiltrating lymphocytes in primary liver carcinoma. Turning to the study itself: Primary liver carcinoma in the patients was surgically resected.

About this clonotype: An end of the junction differs from the germline gene, which may be a read error.

Constant-region priming of around 530 ng total RNA yielded TCR beta cDNA. Slightly modified ARM-PCR, run as three nested multiplex PCR rounds, produced the TCR beta libraries. PCR rounds one and two used TRBV1-TRBV30 forward primers with a C-beta reverse primer for roughly 9 cycles each. TCRdb fed the multiplex PCR reads into MiXCR, producing one record per CDR3 protein. Of about 330,000 distinct CDR3 sequences in the sample, roughly two thirds were seen once. Blood RNA originated from unsorted whole blood, with germline DNA additionally extracted. The CDR3 is 15 residues long. Germline V CDR1 and CDR2: SGHAT, FQNNGV.

Sequencing was carried out using peripheral blood. The TCR sequence derives from a man aged 40-49 years with primary liver carcinoma and hepatitis B virus infection. The chain employs TRBV11-2 and TRBJ1-4; 8 bases map to TRBD1. The CDR3 sequence is CASSLTGTGSEKQFF. The DNA of the CDR3 is TGCGCCAGCAGCCTTACCGGGACAGGATCAGAAAAACAGTTTTTT.